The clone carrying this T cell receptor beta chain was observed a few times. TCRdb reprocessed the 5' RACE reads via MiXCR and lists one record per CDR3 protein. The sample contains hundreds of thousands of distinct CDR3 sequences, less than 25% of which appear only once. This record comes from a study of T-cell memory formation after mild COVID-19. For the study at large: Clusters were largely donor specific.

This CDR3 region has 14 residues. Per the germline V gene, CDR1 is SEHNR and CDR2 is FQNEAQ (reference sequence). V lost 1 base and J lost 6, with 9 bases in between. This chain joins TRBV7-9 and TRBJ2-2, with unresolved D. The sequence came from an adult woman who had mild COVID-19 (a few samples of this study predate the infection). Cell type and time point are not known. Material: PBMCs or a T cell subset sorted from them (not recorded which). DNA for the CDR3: TGTGCCAGCAGCTTAGAGTTCCTGTCCGGGGAGCTGTTTTTT. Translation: CASSLEFLSGELFF.